The 4 T cell receptor beta chains below come from one sample, sequenced in a study of Ad26.COV2.S vaccination and SARS-CoV-2 variants. The method was immunoSEQ multiplex PCR; TCRdb's version includes in-frame clones alone and lacks a portion of them. The sample has more than 150,000 clones, around nine tenths seen once. Material: peripheral blood, obtained after recovery from COVID-19. The receptors shown here come from a human donor who had recovered from COVID-19.

V usage is TRBV12-3 or TRBV12-4 and J usage is TRBJ2-5; either TRBD1 or TRBD2 may fit D (5 bases each). V lost 9 bases and J 5 bases, leaving 16 bases between the germline ends. CDR3 length equals 13 residues. The CDR3 is CASSGTTRETQYF. CDR3 coding DNA: TGTGCCAGTTCAGGGACCACCCGGGAGACCCAGTACTTC.

The chain joins TRBV9 to TRBJ2-1; 11 bases are a match to TRBD2. From germline, CDR1 is SGDLS and CDR2 YYNGEE. The CDR3 extends over 18 amino acids. The V gene end was trimmed by 4 bases and the J gene end by 3 bases; junction bases not matched to a gene: 12. CDR3 protein: CASSLTPLSGGGYNEQFF. The CDR3 region has the DNA TGTGCCAGCAGCCTCACCCCCCTTAGCGGGGGGGGCTACAATGAGCAGTTCTTC. The complete variable domain, with remaining parts taken from reference TRBV9 and TRBJ2-1, reads DSGVTQTPKHLITATGQRVTLRCSPRSGDLSVYWYQQSLDQGLQFLIQYYNGEERAKGNILERFSAQQFPDLHSELNLSSLELGDSALYFCASSLTPLSGGGYNEQFFGPGTRLTVL.

The chain combines TRBV5-1 with TRBJ2-5; tentatively, D is TRBD2 (6 bases). V gave up 1 base and J gave up 4 bases, with 20 bases separating them. The CDR3 sequence is 17 residues long. Germline loops: CDR1 SGHRS, CDR2 YFSETQ. The CDR3 here is CASSLIPGGPLGETQYF. CDR3 DNA: TGCGCCAGCAGCTTGATTCCAGGAGGGCCATTAGGAGAGACCCAGTACTTC.

This rearrangement joins TRBV4-1 to TRBJ2-1; the match to TRBD2 covers 15 bases. Per germline, CDR1 MGHRA and CDR2 YSYEKL. The trim removed 5 bases at V and 6 bases at J, leaving 5 bases unmatched. This CDR3 region has 16 residues. The chain's CDR3 is CASSEGLAGGSNEQFF. The CDR3 DNA follows: TGCGCCAGCAGCGAGGGACTAGCGGGGGGCTCCAATGAGCAGTTCTTC.